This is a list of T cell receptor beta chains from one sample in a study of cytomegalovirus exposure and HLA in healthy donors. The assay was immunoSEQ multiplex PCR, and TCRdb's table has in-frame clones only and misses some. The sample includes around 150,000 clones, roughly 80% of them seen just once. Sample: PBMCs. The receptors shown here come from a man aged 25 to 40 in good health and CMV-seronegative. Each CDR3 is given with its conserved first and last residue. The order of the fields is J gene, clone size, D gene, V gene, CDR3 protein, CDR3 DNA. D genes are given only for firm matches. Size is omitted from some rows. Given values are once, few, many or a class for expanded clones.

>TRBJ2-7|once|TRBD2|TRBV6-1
CASSWEGGRAVEQYF
TGTGCCAGCAGCTGGGAGGGCGGGAGGGCTGTCGAGCAGTACTTC
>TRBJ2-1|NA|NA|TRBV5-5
CASSLGLGTYNEQFF
TGTGCCAGCAGCTTAGGTTTGGGGACATACAATGAGCAGTTCTTC
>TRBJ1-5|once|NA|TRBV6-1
CASSVSENQPQHF
TGTGCCAGCAGTGTGTCCGAGAATCAGCCCCAGCATTTT
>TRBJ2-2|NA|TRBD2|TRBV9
CASSVGAAGGPGGELFF
TGTGCCAGCAGCGTAGGCGCAGCGGGAGGGCCCGGCGGGGAGCTGTTTTTT
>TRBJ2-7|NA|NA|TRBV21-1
CANSPRETGNSYEQYF
TGTGCCAACAGCCCGCGGGAGACAGGAAACTCCTACGAGCAGTACTTC
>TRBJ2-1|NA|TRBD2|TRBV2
CASSGLAGGNEQFF
TGTGCCAGCAGTGGACTAGCGGGAGGCAATGAGCAGTTCTTC
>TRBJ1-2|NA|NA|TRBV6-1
CASGEGSNGYTF
TGTGCCAGCGGTGAAGGGTCTAATGGCTACACCTTC
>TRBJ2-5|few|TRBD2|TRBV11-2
CASSQRRGETQYF
TGTGCCAGCAGCCAGAGGCGGGGGGAGACCCAGTACTTC
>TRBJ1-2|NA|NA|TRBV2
CASSDTGWVDGYTF
TGTGCCAGCAGTGACACAGGTTGGGTCGATGGCTACACCTTC
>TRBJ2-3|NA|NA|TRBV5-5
CASSLYFTTDTQYF
TGTGCCAGCAGCTTGTACTTCACCACAGATACGCAGTATTTT
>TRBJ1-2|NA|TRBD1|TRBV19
CASSIFGTATGYTF
TGTGCCAGTAGTATCTTCGGGACAGCTACCGGCTACACCTTC
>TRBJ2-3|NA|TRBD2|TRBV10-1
CASSDQGLAGGPTDTQYF
TGCGCCAGCAGTGATCAGGGACTAGCGGGAGGGCCCACAGATACGCAGTATTTT
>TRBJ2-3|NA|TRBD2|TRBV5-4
CASSSAGLATDTQYF
TGTGCCAGCAGCTCGGCCGGACTAGCGACAGATACGCAGTATTTT
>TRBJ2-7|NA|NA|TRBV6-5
CASSYSWRDRYEQYF
TGTGCCAGCAGTTACTCGTGGCGGGATAGATACGAGCAGTACTTC
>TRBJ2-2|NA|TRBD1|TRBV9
CASSVGLYGDRENTGELFF
TGTGCCAGCAGCGTAGGACTTTATGGGGACAGGGAGAACACCGGGGAGCTGTTTTTT
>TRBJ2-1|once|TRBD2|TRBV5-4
CASSSGLAGDNEQFF
TGTGCCAGCAGCTCAGGACTAGCGGGGGACAATGAGCAGTTCTTC
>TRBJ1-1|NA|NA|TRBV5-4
CASSFGQANTEAFF
TGTGCCAGCAGCTTTGGGCAGGCGAACACTGAAGCTTTCTTT
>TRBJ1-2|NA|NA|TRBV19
CASSMSQGYGYTF
TGTGCCAGTAGTATGAGCCAGGGCTATGGCTACACCTTC
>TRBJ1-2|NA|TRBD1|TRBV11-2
CASSFQGGQANYGYTF
TGTGCCAGCAGCTTCCAGGGGGGACAGGCTAACTATGGCTACACCTTC
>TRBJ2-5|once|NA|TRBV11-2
CASSSRRTGETQYF
TGTGCCAGCAGCTCCCGACGGACTGGGGAGACCCAGTACTTC
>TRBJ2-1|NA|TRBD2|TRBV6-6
CASSYSVLAGYNEQFF
TGTGCCAGCAGTTACTCTGTACTAGCGGGGTACAATGAGCAGTTCTTC
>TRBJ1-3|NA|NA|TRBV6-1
CASSEGGGSGNTIYF
TGTGCCAGCAGTGAGGGCGGGGGATCTGGAAACACCATATATTTT
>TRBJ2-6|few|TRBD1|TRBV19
CASKATFLARGLDRNPSGANVLTF
TGTGCCAGTAAGGCCACGTTTCTAGCCCGGGGTCTGGACAGGAACCCATCTGGGGCCAACGTCCTGACTTTC